This T cell receptor beta chain was captured in a study of CD8+ T cells in alopecia areata. Documented treatment: oral pan-JAK inhibitor, 5-10 mg twice daily. A FACSAria was used to sort CD4+ and CD8+ T cells. These cells came from PBMCs. Overall study findings and caveats: Scalp samples also yield sequences from resident alphabeta T cells of normal skin. Many expanded lesional clones persisted in scalp and blood during tofacitinib. Possibly as an HLA-related effect, TCR sharing across patients appeared less clear than in mice.

Unmatched junction bases numbered 3, after V lost 0 bases and J lost 5 bases. This CDR3 has 14 residues. Germline V gives CDR1 MRHNA, CDR2 SNTAGT. Reverse transcription of extracted RNA yielded cDNA, which provided the sequencing template. Only in-frame clones appear in the TCRdb table, and some are missing; sequencing was by immunoSEQ multiplex PCR. The sample includes 150,000 to 200,000 clones, roughly 70% of them seen just once. This clone occurred a few times. Its target is unknown. The gene calls are TRBV6-4 and TRBJ1-1; 7 bases are a match to TRBD1. The TCR was taken from a human donor with alopecia areata. The starting material was CD4+ T cells sorted from blood, obtained at week 49, from a patient treated with tofacitinib. CDR3 in DNA: TGTGCCAGCAGTGACTCCGACAGGGTTACTGAAGCTTTCTTT. It is translated as CASSDSDRVTEAFF.